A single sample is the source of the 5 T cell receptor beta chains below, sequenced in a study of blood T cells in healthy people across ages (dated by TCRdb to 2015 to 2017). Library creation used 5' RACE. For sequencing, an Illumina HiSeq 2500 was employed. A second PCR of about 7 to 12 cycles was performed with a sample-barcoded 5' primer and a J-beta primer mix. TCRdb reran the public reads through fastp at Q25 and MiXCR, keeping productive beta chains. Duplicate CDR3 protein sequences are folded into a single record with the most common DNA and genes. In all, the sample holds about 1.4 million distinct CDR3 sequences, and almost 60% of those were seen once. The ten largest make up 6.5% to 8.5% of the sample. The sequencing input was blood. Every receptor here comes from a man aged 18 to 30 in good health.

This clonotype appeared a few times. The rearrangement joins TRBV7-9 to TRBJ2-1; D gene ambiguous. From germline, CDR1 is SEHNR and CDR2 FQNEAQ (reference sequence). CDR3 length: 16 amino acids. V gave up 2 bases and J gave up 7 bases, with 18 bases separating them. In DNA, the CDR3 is TGTGCCAGCAGCTTATCTGCTGGAAGGATGGTTAATGAGCAGTTCTTC. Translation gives CASSLSAGRMVNEQFF.

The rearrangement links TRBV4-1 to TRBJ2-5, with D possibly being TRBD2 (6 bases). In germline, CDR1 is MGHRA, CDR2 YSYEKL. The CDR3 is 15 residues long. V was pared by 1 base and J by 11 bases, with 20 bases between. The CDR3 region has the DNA TGCGCCAGCAGCCAAGCAATGGGGCCGACGGGAGAGCAGTACTTC. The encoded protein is CASSQAMGPTGEQYF.

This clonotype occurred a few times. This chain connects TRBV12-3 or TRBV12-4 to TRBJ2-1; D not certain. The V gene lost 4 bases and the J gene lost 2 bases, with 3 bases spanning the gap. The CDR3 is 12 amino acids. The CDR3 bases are TGTGCCAGCAGTTGGACCTACAATGAGCAGTTCTTC. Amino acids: CASSWTYNEQFF.

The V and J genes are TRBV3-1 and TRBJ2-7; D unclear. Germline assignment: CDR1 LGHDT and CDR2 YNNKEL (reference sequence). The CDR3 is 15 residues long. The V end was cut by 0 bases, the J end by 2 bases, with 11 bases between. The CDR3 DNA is TGTGCCAGCAGCCAAGACTCCAGTTCCCCCTACGAGCAGTACTTC. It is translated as CASSQDSSSPYEQYF.

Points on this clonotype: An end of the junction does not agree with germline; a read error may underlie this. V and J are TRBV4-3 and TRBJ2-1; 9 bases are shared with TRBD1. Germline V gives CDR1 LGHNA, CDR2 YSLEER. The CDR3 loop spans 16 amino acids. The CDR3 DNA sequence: TGCGCCGGCAGCCAAGATCAGGGACAGGGTTTGTATGAGCAGTTCTTC. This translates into CAGSQDQGQGLYEQFF.